This TCR beta chain was identified in a study of long-term antiretroviral therapy in people with HIV. The overall study: The earliest samples came about a decade before the 2015 immediate-ART recommendation. Findings and limits, study-wide: Neither ART adherence, viral resistance nor therapy changes were documented.

The V and J ends lost 0 bases and 7 bases respectively, with 10 bases between them. Germline V gives CDR1 MGHRA, CDR2 YSYEKL. This CDR3 is built from 14 residues. This clone was recorded a few times. Its antigen is undetermined. Investigators performed immunoSEQ version v3.0 at survey level. Here immunoSEQ multiplex PCR was the method, and the copy in TCRdb shows in-frame clones only, minus some. Among roughly 20,000 clones listed, approximately 80% were seen once. This chain joins TRBV4-1 and TRBJ1-5; D call uncertain. The TCR comes from a woman between 45 and 60 years old with HIV. Material: unsorted PBMCs, obtained 1.9 years after starting antiretroviral therapy. In nucleotides, the CDR3 is TGCGCCAGCAGCCAAGATCCCCTCGGCCAGCCCCAGCATTTT. It yields the protein CASSQDPLGQPQHF.